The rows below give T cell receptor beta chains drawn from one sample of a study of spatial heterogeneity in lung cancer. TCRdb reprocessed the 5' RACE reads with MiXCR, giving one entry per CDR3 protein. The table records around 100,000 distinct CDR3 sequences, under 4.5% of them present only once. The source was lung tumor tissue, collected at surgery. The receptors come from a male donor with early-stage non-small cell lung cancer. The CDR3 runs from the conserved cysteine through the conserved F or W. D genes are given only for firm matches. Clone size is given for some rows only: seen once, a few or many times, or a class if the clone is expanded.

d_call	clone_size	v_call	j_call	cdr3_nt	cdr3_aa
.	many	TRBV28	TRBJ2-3	TGTGCCAGCAGTTCGGACTATAGAGTAGATACGCAGTATTTT	CASSSDYRVDTQYF
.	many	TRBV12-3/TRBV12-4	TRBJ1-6	TGTGCCAGCAGTTGGCGTCTCCCGAGCTCCTATAATTCACCCCTCCACTTT	CASSWRLPSSYNSPLHF
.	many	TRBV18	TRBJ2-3	TGTGCCAGCTCACAAGACCGGGACTCAGGCACAGATACGCAGTATTTT	CASSQDRDSGTDTQYF
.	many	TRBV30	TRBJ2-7	TGTGCCTGGAGTGACCTAGACCCCTACTGGGAGCAGTACTTC	CAWSDLDPYWEQYF
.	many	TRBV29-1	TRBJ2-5	TGCAGCGCATCGGACTCATTAGGGGAGACCCAGTACTTC	CSASDSLGETQYF
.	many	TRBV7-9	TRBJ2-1	TGTGCCAGCAGCTTACTGCGGTTGGAGCAGTTCTTC	CASSLLRLEQFF
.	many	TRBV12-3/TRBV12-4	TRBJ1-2	TGTGCCAGCAGCCTGAGTAGGGGAAAAGATGGCTACACCTTC	CASSLSRGKDGYTF
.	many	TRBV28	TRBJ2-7	TGTGCCAGCAGTCCTCCGGGGTTTTCAAGCTCCTACGAGCAGTACTTC	CASSPPGFSSSYEQYF
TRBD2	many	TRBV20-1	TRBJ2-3	TGCAGTGCTAGAGATGTTTTTAGCGGGAGGGGCACAGATACGCAGTATTTT	CSARDVFSGRGTDTQYF
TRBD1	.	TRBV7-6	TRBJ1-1	TGTGCCAGCAGTTTAAGGGACAGGGAGTACACTGAAGCTTTCTTT	CASSLRDREYTEAFF
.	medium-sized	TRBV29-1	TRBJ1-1	TGCAGCGTTGAAGTATCCGGCGGCACTGAAGCTTTCTTT	CSVEVSGGTEAFF
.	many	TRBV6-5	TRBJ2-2	TGTGCCAGCAGTTACTCGTTTCGTCTCAACACCGGGGAGCTGTTTTTT	CASSYSFRLNTGELFF
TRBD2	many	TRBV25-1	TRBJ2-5	TGTGCCAGCAGTGTAGGACTAGCGCATGCCAAGCCCCAGTACTTC	CASSVGLAHAKPQYF
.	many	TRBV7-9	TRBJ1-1	TGTGCCAGCAGCTTATCCCAGGGAGGAGCTTTCTTT	CASSLSQGGAFF
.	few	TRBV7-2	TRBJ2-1	TGTGCCAGCAGCTTAGCGACGCGGGGTTCCTACAATGAGCAGTTCTTC	CASSLATRGSYNEQFF
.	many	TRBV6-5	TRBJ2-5	TGTGCCAGCAGGCAAACCTCAAATAGCGTGAGAGAGACCCAGTACTTC	CASRQTSNSVRETQYF
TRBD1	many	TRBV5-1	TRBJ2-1	TGCGCCAGCAGCCCGAGCCCGGACAGGGTTCTGGATGAGCAGTTCTTC	CASSPSPDRVLDEQFF
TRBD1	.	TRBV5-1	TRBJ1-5	TGCGCCAGCAGCTTGGAGGGGACAGGGACCCAGCCCCAGCATTTT	CASSLEGTGTQPQHF
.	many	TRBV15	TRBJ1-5	TGTGCCACCAGCAGATTGCCCGTGGAGCCCCAGCATTTT	CATSRLPVEPQHF
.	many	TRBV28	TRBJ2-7	TGTGCCAGCAGTTTAAGAGGGCAGCCGCTCTCCTACGAGCAGTACTTC	CASSLRGQPLSYEQYF
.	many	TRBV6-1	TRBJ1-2	TGTGCCAGCAGTGACCGACAGGAACTCCTCTATGGCTACACCTTC	CASSDRQELLYGYTF
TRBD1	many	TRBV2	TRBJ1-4	TGTGCCAGCAGTGACAAGGACAGGGCGAAGAATGAAAAACTGTTTTTT	CASSDKDRAKNEKLFF
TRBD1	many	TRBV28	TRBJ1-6	TGTGCCAGCGCCGAGCGGGGACAGTATAATTCACCCCTCCACTTT	CASAERGQYNSPLHF
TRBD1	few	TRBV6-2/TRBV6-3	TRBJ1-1	TGTGCCAGCGCCGACAGGGGGATTCGCTATGATGAAGCTTTCTTT	CASADRGIRYDEAFF
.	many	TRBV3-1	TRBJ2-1	TGTGCCAGCAGCGAAAGCCCCGAGGGTGAGCAGTTCTTC	CASSESPEGEQFF
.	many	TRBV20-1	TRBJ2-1	TGCAGTGCTACCGGGACTGGGACCTACAATGAGCAGTTCTTC	CSATGTGTYNEQFF
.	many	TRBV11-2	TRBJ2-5	TGTGCCAGCAGCTTATTTTTGGACACCCAGTACTTC	CASSLFLDTQYF
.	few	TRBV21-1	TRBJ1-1	TGTGCCAGCAGCAAACGACGGAGGACGGTGAACACTGAAGCTTTCTTT	CASSKRRRTVNTEAFF
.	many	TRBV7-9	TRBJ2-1	TGTGCCAGCAGGGCTCCGGGCCAATACAATGAGCAGTTCTTC	CASRAPGQYNEQFF
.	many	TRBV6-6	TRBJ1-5	TGTGCCAGCAGGCAGGGCCGCAATCAGCCCCAGCATTTT	CASRQGRNQPQHF
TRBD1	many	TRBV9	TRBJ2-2	TGTGCCAGCAGCGTATCGGGACAGGAGAACACCGGGGAGCTGTTTTTT	CASSVSGQENTGELFF
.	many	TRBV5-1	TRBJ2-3	TGCGCCAGCAGCTTAGGACAGCTCACAGATACGCAGTATTTT	CASSLGQLTDTQYF
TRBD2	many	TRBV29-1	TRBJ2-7	TGCAGCGTTCTTATACCCCACTCTAGCGGGAGCTCCTACGAGCAGTACTTC	CSVLIPHSSGSSYEQYF
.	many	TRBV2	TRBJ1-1	TGTGCCAGCTCTTGGGTATCTTCTGAAGCTTTCTTT	CASSWVSSEAFF
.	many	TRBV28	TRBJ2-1	TGTGCCAGCAAGGTTGGAGGGAGCTACAATGAGCAGTTCTTC	CASKVGGSYNEQFF
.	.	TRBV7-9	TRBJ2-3	TGTGCCAGCAGCACCACCCGGGACTTAAAAACCACAGATACGCAGTATTTT	CASSTTRDLKTTDTQYF
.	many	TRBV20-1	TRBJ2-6	TGCAGTGCCGTGAACTCTGGGGCCAACGTCCTGACTTTC	CSAVNSGANVLTF
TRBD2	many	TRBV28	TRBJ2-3	TGTGCCAGCAGTTTGCCCCCATACGGGGGGGATACGCAGTATTTT	CASSLPPYGGDTQYF
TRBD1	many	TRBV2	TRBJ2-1	TGTGCCAGCCTCCCGGGACAGGGTGGAAATGAGCAGTTCTTC	CASLPGQGGNEQFF
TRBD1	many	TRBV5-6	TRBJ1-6	TGTGCCAGCAGCTTGTTAAGACAGGGGTATTCACCCCTCCACTTT	CASSLLRQGYSPLHF
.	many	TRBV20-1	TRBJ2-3	TGCAGTGCTAGTCCCGTAACGGATACGCAGTATTTT	CSASPVTDTQYF
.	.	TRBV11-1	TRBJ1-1	TGTGCCAGCAGCCCAGGCGGGGGTTTCACTGAAGCTTTCTTT	CASSPGGGFTEAFF
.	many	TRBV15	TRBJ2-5	TGTGCCACCAGCAGAAGCCCAGGGATACAGGAGACCCAGTACTTC	CATSRSPGIQETQYF
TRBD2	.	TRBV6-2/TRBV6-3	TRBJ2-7	TGTGCCAGCACGACTAGCATTTACGAGCAGTACTTC	CASTTSIYEQYF